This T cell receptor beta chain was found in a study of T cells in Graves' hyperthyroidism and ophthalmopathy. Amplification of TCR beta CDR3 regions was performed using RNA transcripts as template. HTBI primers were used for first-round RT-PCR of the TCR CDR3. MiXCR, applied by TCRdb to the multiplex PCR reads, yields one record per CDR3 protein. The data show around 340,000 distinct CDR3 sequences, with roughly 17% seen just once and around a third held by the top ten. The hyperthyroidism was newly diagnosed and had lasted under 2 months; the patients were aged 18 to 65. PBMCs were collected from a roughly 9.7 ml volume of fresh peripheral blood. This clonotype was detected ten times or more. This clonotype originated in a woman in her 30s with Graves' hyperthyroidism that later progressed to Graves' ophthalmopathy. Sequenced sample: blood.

The CDR3 protein is CASTSKSGYGYTF. CDR3 nucleotides: TGTGCCAGCACGTCAAAAAGCGGCTATGGCTACACCTTC. The J gene is TRBJ1-2, the V gene TRBV27; no clear D gene. V lost 7 bases, J lost 4 bases, and 13 bases lay in between. CDR1 MNHEY and CDR2 SMNVEV come from the germline V gene (reference sequence). The CDR3 consists of 13 residues.